The clone carrying this TCR beta chain has a count of ten or more. What it binds is not known. TCR beta CDR3 region amplification was performed from RNA transcripts. The TCR CDR3 was amplified in a first-round RT-PCR using the HTBI primer set. One entry per CDR3 protein, called by TCRdb with MiXCR from the multiplex PCR reads. The sample yields about 290,000 distinct CDR3 sequences, about 14% seen once. The data derive from a study of T cells in Graves' hyperthyroidism and ophthalmopathy. Study outcomes and limitations: Blood also held most thyroid clonotypes expanded beyond 0.001.

Around 10 ml fresh peripheral blood yielded the PBMCs. The germline gives CDR1 MNHNS, CDR2 SASEGT. The CDR3 totals 17 residues. V trimming: 4 bases; J trimming: 3 bases; junction bases outside the gene matches: 14. The chain joins TRBV6-1 to TRBJ2-7, with 8 bases that match TRBD2. Material for sequencing was blood. The receptor's source is a young woman with Graves' hyperthyroidism that later progressed to Graves' ophthalmopathy. The CDR3, as DNA: TGTGCCAGCAGTGGTCTTCTAGCGGGTCCAGCCCTCTACGAGCAGTACTTC. Translating it yields CASSGLLAGPALYEQYF.